This T cell receptor (beta chain) was obtained from a study of cytomegalovirus exposure and HLA in healthy donors. General study findings and limits: It was in a later analysis that TCR association rates were seen to vary by HLA locus, highest for DRB1 and lowest for HLA-C. Previous analysis showed most TCR beta V segments were productive about 90% or about 30% of the time. A later analysis, which compared TCR beta chains of equal frequency, found the HLA-associated ones more clonally expanded. An apparent linkage of common viral pathogens to several of the most significant clusters emerged in a later analysis.

Vbeta (60) and Jbeta (13) primers were used in the PCR. Repertoires were generated with immunoSEQ multiplex PCR, while TCRdb's copy carries only in-frame clones and drops some. The sample records roughly 170,000 clones, over 80% being singletons. The junction had 8 bases not matched to a gene; V was cut back by 4 bases and J by 9 bases. The CDR3 spans 16 residues. CDR1 SGHDN and CDR2 FVKESK come from the germline V gene. Regarding this clone: Its antigen is unidentified.

The origin of this receptor is a woman aged 50 to 65 in good health and CMV-seropositive. The chain has TRBV14 and TRBJ2-1, with TRBD2 matching over 14 bases. The sequenced sample was PBMCs. The CDR3 reads CASSPRLAGGQSEQFF. CDR3 nucleotides: TGTGCCAGCAGCCCAAGACTAGCGGGGGGGCAGAGTGAGCAGTTCTTC.